By share, the clone carrying this T cell receptor (beta chain) counts as medium-sized (0.01 to 0.1%). Antigen specificity is unknown. The CDR3 consists of 14 residues. Germline V lookup: CDR1 SNHLY, CDR2 FYNNEI. Trimming shortened V by 2 bases and J by 1 base, and 9 bases separated the two germline ends. The data belong to a study of cytomegalovirus exposure and HLA in healthy donors. Study summary: Caucasian-associated ancestry cluster membership applied to just over 80% of several hundred genotyped donors. Study-level points and caveats: With further analysis later on, most CMV-associated TCR beta chains appeared HLA-restricted.

The PCR made use of 60 Vbeta and 13 Jbeta primers. Original handling: Roughly 11 million of the about 80 million unique TCR beta chains counted in a later analysis were shared. TCRdb's copy holds only in-frame clones and misses some; the assay was immunoSEQ multiplex PCR. The V and J calls and clone size were taken over from that table, and D and trimming were inferred from the DNA. This sample has some 96,000 clones, with 60% to 80% found just once. The chain couples TRBV2 to TRBJ2-7; D is perhaps TRBD1 (5 bases). This TCR was sampled from a man in his fifties or sixties in good health and CMV-seronegative. Sequencing input: PBMCs. This CDR3 is CASSESRVSYEQYF. As DNA, the CDR3 is TGTGCCAGCAGTGAATCCAGGGTATCCTACGAGCAGTACTTC.